The source of this TCR beta chain is a study of cytomegalovirus exposure and HLA in healthy donors (dated by TCRdb to about 2017). Background on the whole study: According to a later analysis, one platform produced both the 120 validation repertoires and the approximately 600 repertoires of the first cohort. The study was designed to test whether signatures of past pathogen exposure could be identified by cataloging public T cell receptors. Besides the first cohort of 550 to 750 subjects, a separate validation cohort made up of roughly 120 different subjects was used. To predict cytomegalovirus infection status, the study combined high-throughput TCR immunosequencing, statistical association of individual TCRs with disease status, and machine learning.

In the case of this clone: Its antigen is not yet known. Base qualities are not at hand, and no much larger clone is one base apart.

The donors were included in the validation cohort of approximately 120 subjects, a group kept apart from the roughly 700-subject first cohort. Receptor libraries were prepared by the immunoSEQ multiplex PCR assay. As for the authors' bioinformatics: A statistical classification framework was developed to diagnose cytomegalovirus status using the catalog of TCR beta chain sequences. Imported from immuneACCESS, the table was reduced by TCRdb to in-frame sequences with V and J called. These copies leave out some clones; in studies compared against another copy, an unresolved V gene accounts for under half, and the cause of the remainder is not known. That table is the source of V, J and clone size, and D and trimming were worked out from the DNA. This sample is represented by 90,000 to 150,000 clones; about 84% of them were singletons. The ten biggest clones cover roughly 5.3% of the sample. V has 2 bases trimmed and J has 8 bases trimmed; junction bases matching no gene number 7. CDR1 and CDR2, looked up from the germline V gene, are MNHNS and SASEGT. Measured from the cysteine to the phenylalanine, the CDR3 is 15 residues long. Only CDR3 DNA is held: 45 bases, read in frame from base 1.

On the study overall, not on this receptor specifically: In vitro tests confirmed that a few of the cytomegalovirus-associated TCR beta chains recognize cytomegalovirus antigens. The validation cohort had no HLA typing available for a later analysis, so co-occurrence within that cohort was assessed over all 120 or so repertoires. The classifier was reported to diagnose cytomegalovirus status with high specificity and sensitivity in both the original and validation cohorts. In a later analysis, TCRs clustered in the first cohort were found to also tend to co-occur in the 130 or so validation repertoires, with about 93% of cluster scores above 0. Most TCR sequences were seen in very few donors, while some public TCRs were found in many individuals. The study listed over 150 TCR beta chains as associated with cytomegalovirus. It was suggested by the authors that the approach could potentially be generalized to other disease states and immunological phenotypes.

The TCR was taken from a man younger than 35 in good health and CMV-seronegative. Input material: PBMCs. This sequence uses TRBV6-1 and TRBJ1-2, with 11 bases matching TRBD1. The nucleotides are TGTGCCAGCAGTGAATCCTTGGACAGGGGGCGGGGCTACACCTTC. Its amino acids are CASSESLDRGRGYTF.